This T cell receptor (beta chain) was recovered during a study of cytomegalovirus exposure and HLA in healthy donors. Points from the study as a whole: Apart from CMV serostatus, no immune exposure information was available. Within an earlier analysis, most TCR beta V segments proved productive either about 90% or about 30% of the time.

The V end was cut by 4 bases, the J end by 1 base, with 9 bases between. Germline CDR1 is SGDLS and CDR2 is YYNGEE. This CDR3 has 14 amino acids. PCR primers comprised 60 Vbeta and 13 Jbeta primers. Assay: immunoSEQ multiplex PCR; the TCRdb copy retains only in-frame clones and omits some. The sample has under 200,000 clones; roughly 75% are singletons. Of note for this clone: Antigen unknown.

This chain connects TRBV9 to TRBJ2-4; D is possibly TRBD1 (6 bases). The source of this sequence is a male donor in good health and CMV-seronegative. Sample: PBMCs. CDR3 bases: TGTGCCAGCAGCACCGACAGGGCCAAAAACATTCAGTACTTC. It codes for CASSTDRAKNIQYF.